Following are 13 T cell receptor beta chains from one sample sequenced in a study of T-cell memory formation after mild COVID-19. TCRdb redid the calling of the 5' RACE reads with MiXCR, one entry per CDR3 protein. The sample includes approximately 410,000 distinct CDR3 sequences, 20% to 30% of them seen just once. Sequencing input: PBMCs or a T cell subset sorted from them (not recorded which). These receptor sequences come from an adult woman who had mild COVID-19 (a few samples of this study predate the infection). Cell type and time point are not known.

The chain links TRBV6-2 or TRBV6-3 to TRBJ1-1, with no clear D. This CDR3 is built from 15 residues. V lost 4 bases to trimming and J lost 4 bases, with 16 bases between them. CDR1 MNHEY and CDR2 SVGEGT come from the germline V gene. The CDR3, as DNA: TGTGCCAGCAGTTCCTCGGTGGGGTGGTCCACTGAAGCTTTCTTT. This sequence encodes CASSSSVGWSTEAFF.

The DNA of the CDR3 is TGTGCCAGCAGCACAGGGTTTCCCGAGCAGTACTTC. Protein sequence: CASSTGFPEQYF. The chain is built from TRBV12-3 or TRBV12-4 and TRBJ2-7; D might be TRBD1 (6 bases). V lost 6 bases, J lost 6 bases, and 12 bases lay in between. The CDR3 extends over 12 amino acids.

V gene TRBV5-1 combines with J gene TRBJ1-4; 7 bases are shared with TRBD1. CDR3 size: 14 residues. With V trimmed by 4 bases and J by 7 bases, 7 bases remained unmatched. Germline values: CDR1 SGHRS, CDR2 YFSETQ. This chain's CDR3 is CASSGGGEGEKLFF. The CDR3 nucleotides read TGCGCCAGCAGCGGAGGGGGCGAAGGTGAAAAACTGTTTTTT.

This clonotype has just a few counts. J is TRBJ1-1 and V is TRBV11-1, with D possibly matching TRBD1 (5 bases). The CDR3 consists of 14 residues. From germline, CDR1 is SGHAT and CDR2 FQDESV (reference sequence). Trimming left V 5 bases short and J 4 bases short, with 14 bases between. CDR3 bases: TGTGCCAGCAGCCGAGACAGCAAGATCACTGAAGCTTTCTTT. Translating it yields CASSRDSKITEAFF.

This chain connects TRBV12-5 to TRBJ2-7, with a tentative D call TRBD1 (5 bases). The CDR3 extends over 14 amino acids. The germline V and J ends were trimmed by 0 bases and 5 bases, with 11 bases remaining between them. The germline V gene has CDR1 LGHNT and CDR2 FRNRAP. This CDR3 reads CASGLVHATDEQYF. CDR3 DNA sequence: TGTGCTAGTGGTTTGGTACACGCGACAGACGAGCAGTACTTC.

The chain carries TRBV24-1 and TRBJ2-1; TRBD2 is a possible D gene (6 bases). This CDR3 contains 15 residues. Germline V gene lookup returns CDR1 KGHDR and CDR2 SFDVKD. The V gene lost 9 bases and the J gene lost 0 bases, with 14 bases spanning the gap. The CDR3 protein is CATAAAGSSYNEQFF. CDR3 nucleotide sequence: TGTGCCACCGCAGCGGCGGGGAGCTCCTACAATGAGCAGTTCTTC.

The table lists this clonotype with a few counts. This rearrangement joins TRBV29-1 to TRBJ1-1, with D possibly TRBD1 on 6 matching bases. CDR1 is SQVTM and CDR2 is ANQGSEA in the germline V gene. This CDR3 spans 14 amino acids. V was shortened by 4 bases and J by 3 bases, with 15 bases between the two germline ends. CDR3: CSVVVRGGHTEAFF. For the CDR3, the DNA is TGCAGCGTTGTGGTCAGGGGCGGTCACACTGAAGCTTTCTTT. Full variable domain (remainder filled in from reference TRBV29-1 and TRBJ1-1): SAVISQKPSRDICQRGTSLTIQCQVDSQVTMMFWYRQQPGQSLTLIATANQGSEATYESGFVIDKFPISRPNLTFSTLTVSNMSPEDSSIYLCSVVVRGGHTEAFFGQGTRLTVV.

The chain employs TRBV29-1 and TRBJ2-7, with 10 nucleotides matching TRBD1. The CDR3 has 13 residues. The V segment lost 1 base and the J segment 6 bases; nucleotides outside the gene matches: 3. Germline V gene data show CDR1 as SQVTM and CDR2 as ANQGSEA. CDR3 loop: CSVEAGTGVEQYF. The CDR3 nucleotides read TGCAGCGTTGAAGCCGGGACAGGGGTCGAGCAGTACTTC.

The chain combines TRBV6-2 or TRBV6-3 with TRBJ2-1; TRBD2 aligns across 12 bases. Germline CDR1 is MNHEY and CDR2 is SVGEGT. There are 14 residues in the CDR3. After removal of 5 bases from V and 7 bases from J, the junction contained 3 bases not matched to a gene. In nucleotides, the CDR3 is TGTGCCAGCAGTAGAGGGACTAGCGGGAATGAGCAGTTCTTC. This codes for CASSRGTSGNEQFF.

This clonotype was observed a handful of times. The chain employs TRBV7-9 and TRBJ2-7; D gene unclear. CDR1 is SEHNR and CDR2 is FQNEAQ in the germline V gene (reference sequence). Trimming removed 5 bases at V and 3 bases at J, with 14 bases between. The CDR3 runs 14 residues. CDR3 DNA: TGTGCCAGCAGCCTCCGGGCCCCTCTCTACGAGCAGTACTTC. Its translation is CASSLRAPLYEQYF.

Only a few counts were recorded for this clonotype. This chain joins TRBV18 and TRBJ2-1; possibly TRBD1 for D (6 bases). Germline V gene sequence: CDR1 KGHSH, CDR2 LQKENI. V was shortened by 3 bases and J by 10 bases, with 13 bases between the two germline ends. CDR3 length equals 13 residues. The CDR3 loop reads CASSPQGSGEQFF. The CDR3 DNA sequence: TGTGCCAGCTCACCTCAGGGGTCTGGAGAGCAGTTCTTC.

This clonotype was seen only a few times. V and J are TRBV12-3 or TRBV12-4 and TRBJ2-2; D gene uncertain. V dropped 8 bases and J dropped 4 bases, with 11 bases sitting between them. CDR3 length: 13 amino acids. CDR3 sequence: CASGSVITGELFF. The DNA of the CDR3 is TGTGCCAGCGGTAGTGTCATCACCGGGGAGCTGTTTTTT.

CDR3 region: CASSEMWETQYF. The CDR3 DNA follows: TGTGCCAGCAGTGAAATGTGGGAGACCCAGTACTTC. The chain couples TRBV2 to TRBJ2-5; D remains unclear. The length of the CDR3 is 12 residues. CDR1 and CDR2 from the germline V gene are SNHLY and FYNNEI. Trimming cost V 2 bases and J 5 bases, with 6 bases left between them. Full variable domain (rest looked up from reference TRBV2 and TRBJ2-5): EPEVTQTPSHQVTQMGQEVILRCVPISNHLYFYWYRQILGQKVEFLVSFYNNEISEKSEIFDDQFSVERPDGSNFTLKIRSTKLEDSAMYFCASSEMWETQYFGPGTRLLVL.